This is a list of T cell receptor beta chains from one sample in a study of blood T cell repertoires in COVID-19. Sequencing was performed with immunoSEQ multiplex PCR; in TCRdb, only in-frame clones are kept and a portion is missing. Of 25,000 or so clones listed, roughly 85% are singletons. Sequencing was done on a sample of peripheral blood. These TCRs come from a woman aged 45-59 years with active COVID-19. The CDR3 runs from the conserved cysteine through the conserved F or W.

V: TRBV28
CDR3: CASSLRRLAGGPRPNEQYF

V: TRBV28
CDR3: CASSSSRGLQPQHF

V: TRBV7-8
CDR3: CASSLVLQGASYEQYF

V: TRBV5-1
CDR3: CASSLASGSTDAQYF

V: TRBV9
CDR3: CASSVGAAGVSGETQYF

V: TRBV6-5
CDR3: CASQWGTGSEKLFF

V: TRBV28
CDR3: CASSLRRSGGAFF

V: TRBV5-4
CDR3: CASSLGGLSSYNEQFF

V: TRBV13
CDR3: CASSPGTSGRALVDTQYF

V: TRBV6-5
CDR3: CASRDSYTQYF

V: TRBV28
CDR3: CASTFSGSRGEQYF

V: TRBV24-1
CDR3: CATSDPPGVDGNQPQHF

V: TRBV5-1
CDR3: CASSLGGTTGIHEQFF

V: TRBV5-1
CDR3: CASSAQGVDTDTQYF

V: TRBV5-6
CDR3: CASSPGQVLYNSPLHF

V: TRBV30
CDR3: CAWSTTSDNQPQHF

V: TRBV5-4
CDR3: CASSLAVGSQETQYF

V: TRBV29-1
CDR3: CSATWGGGTGELFF

V: TRBV7-3
CDR3: CASGAGGTDTQYF

V: TRBV3-1/TRBV3-2
CDR3: CASSRDRGRTGELFF

V: TRBV7-8
CDR3: CASSLGPSTDTQYF

V: TRBV3-1/TRBV3-2
CDR3: CASSQGIEQYF

V: TRBV9
CDR3: CASSPPGTSGTDTQYF

V: TRBV28
CDR3: CASIQGGTYNSPLHF